The rows below give T cell receptor beta chains drawn from one sample of a study of cytomegalovirus exposure and HLA in healthy donors. Method: immunoSEQ multiplex PCR; TCRdb's copy keeps in-frame clones and lacks some. This repertoire comprises some 34,000 clones; its ten largest clones make up under 6%. Material: PBMCs. The receptors originated from a woman in her forties in good health and CMV-seropositive. Both conserved end residues are part of each CDR3. Each record gives: V gene, J gene, D gene, CDR3 DNA, CDR3 protein. A D gene is named only where the DNA matches it firmly.

>TRBV5-5|TRBJ2-7|-
TGTGCCAGCAGCTCACAAGCAGGGGTCTACGAGCAGTACTTC
CASSSQAGVYEQYF
>TRBV7-9|TRBJ1-5|TRBD1
TGTGCCAGCAGCGGACAGGGGGAACAGCCCCAGCATTTT
CASSGQGEQPQHF
>TRBV5-1|TRBJ2-3|-
TGCGCCAGCAGCTTCGGAGGGAGCTCAGATACGCAGTATTTT
CASSFGGSSDTQYF
>TRBV28|TRBJ2-7|TRBD2
TGTGCCAGCAGCCAGACTAGCGTAGGAGCCTACGAGCAGTACTTC
CASSQTSVGAYEQYF
>TRBV6-1|TRBJ1-3|TRBD1
TGTGCCAGCAGTGAGGTCTGGACAGGGCGCTCTGGAAACACCATATATTTT
CASSEVWTGRSGNTIYF
>TRBV7-9|TRBJ2-7|-
TGTGCCAGCAGCCCCCCGGGCCTTAGCGGATCCCAGTACGAGCAGTACTTC
CASSPPGLSGSQYEQYF
>TRBV29-1|TRBJ2-7|-
TGCAGCGTTGAAGATACCGAATTCCCCTCCTACGAGCAGTACTTC
CSVEDTEFPSYEQYF
>TRBV29-1|TRBJ1-2|TRBD1
TGCAGCGTTCCCACCGGGACAGCTAACTATGGCTACACCTTC
CSVPTGTANYGYTF
>TRBV18|TRBJ2-6|-
TGTGCCAGCTCTCTTTCCTCTGGGGCCAACGTCCTGACTTTC
CASSLSSGANVLTF
>TRBV6-1|TRBJ2-7|-
TGTGCCAGCAATTATTACAACTCCTACGAGCAGTACTTC
CASNYYNSYEQYF
>TRBV19|TRBJ2-6|-
TGTGCCAGTAGTAACTCCGGTCCTGGTGGGGCCAACGTCCTGACTTTC
CASSNSGPGGANVLTF
>TRBV10-2|TRBJ1-1|TRBD1
TGCGCCAGCAGACCCGGGACAGGGGTCGGGGACACTGAAGCTTTCTTT
CASRPGTGVGDTEAFF
>TRBV7-9|TRBJ1-5|-
TGTGCCAGCAGCAGAACAGGACAGAATCAGCCCCAGCATTTT
CASSRTGQNQPQHF
>TRBV9|TRBJ2-5|TRBD2
TGTGCCAGCAGCGCTACTAGCGGGATAGAGACCCAGTACTTC
CASSATSGIETQYF
>TRBV6-6|TRBJ2-1|TRBD2
TGTGCCAGCAAGGGACTAGCGGGCTACAATGAGCAGTTCTTC
CASKGLAGYNEQFF
>TRBV4-1|TRBJ2-7|TRBD2
TGCGCCAGCAGCCTCGGGAGGGGCTCCTACGAGCAGTACTTC
CASSLGRGSYEQYF
>TRBV10-3|TRBJ2-3|-
TGTGCCATCAGTGAGCGGGGTAGCACAGATACGCAGTATTTT
CAISERGSTDTQYF
>TRBV19|TRBJ1-5|TRBD1
TGTGCCAGTAGTATCAGGACAGGGGGGGGTCAGCCCCAGCATTTT
CASSIRTGGGQPQHF
>TRBV30|TRBJ2-2|TRBD2
TGTGCCTGCCGCCCCAGCGGGAGGATCACCGGGGAGCTGTTTTTT
CACRPSGRITGELFF
>TRBV29-1|TRBJ2-5|-
TGCAGCGTGTCAGGGGGGGAGACCCAGTACTTC
CSVSGGETQYF
>TRBV28|TRBJ1-5|-
TGTGCCAGCAGTCGATCCGGGTCCCGCAATCAGCCCCAGCATTTT
CASSRSGSRNQPQHF
>TRBV2|TRBJ2-7|TRBD2
TGTGCCAGCAGTGTACGGGAGGTATACGAGCAGTACTTC
CASSVREVYEQYF
>TRBV29-1|TRBJ1-5|-
TGCAGCGCCGCTTGGGGAGGTGATCAGCCCCAGCATTTT
CSAAWGGDQPQHF
>TRBV27|TRBJ1-2|-
TGTGCCAGCAGGACAGCTAACTATGGCTACACCTTC
CASRTANYGYTF
>TRBV19|TRBJ2-1|-
TGTGCCAGTAGTATGCGGGCGGCCTACAATGAGCAGTTCTTC
CASSMRAAYNEQFF
>TRBV10-2|TRBJ2-1|TRBD2
TGCGCCAGCAGTGAGGAGACTAGCGGGAGATTTGAGCAGTTCTTC
CASSEETSGRFEQFF
>TRBV7-9|TRBJ1-2|-
TGTGCCAGCAGCTTAGGACAGACCCTCCTCTATGGCTACACCTTC
CASSLGQTLLYGYTF
>TRBV5-1|TRBJ2-7|-
TGCGCCAGCAGCGAGGGAAGCTCCTACGAGCAGTACTTC
CASSEGSSYEQYF
>TRBV2|TRBJ2-3|-
TGTGCCAGCAGTGAGCAGGGGAAAGAGACAGATACGCAGTATTTT
CASSEQGKETDTQYF
>TRBV11-3|TRBJ2-6|-
TGTGCCAGCAGCCCCGTCAGATTGCGGAACTCTGGGGCCAACGTCCTGACTTTC
CASSPVRLRNSGANVLTF
>TRBV7-2|TRBJ1-5|-
TGTGCCAGCAGCTTAGATCTGGGAGAGGGCAATCAGCCCCAGCATTTT
CASSLDLGEGNQPQHF
>TRBV6-1|TRBJ2-4|-
TGTGCCAGCAGTGATGGGCAGGGAAAAAACATTCAGTACTTC
CASSDGQGKNIQYF
>TRBV5-1|TRBJ1-2|-
TGCGCCAGCAGCGGTACCACCGGGGGTGTCTATGGCTACACCTTC
CASSGTTGGVYGYTF
>TRBV5-8|TRBJ1-4|TRBD1
TGTGCCAGCAGCTCGCCGACAGGGCGGGGTGAAAAACTGTTTTTT
CASSSPTGRGEKLFF
>TRBV5-5|TRBJ1-5|-
TGTGCCAGCAGCTTGGCACCCAGAAATAGCAATCAGCCCCAGCATTTT
CASSLAPRNSNQPQHF
>TRBV30|TRBJ1-5|-
TGTGCCTGGAGTGTAGTAGGCGGTGGGAGCAATCAGCCCCAGCATTTT
CAWSVVGGGSNQPQHF
>TRBV29-1|TRBJ2-1|TRBD1
TGCAGCGCCTCGAAGACAGGGAGTTACAATGAGCAGTTCTTC
CSASKTGSYNEQFF
>TRBV15|TRBJ1-2|TRBD1
TGTGCCACCAGCAGAGTAACAGGGGACTATGGCTACACCTTC
CATSRVTGDYGYTF
>TRBV15|TRBJ1-2|-
TGTGCCACCAGCAGACCCAAGACAGCTAACTATGGCTACACCTTC
CATSRPKTANYGYTF
>TRBV7-2|TRBJ1-2|TRBD1
TGTGCCAGCAGCGGACAGGCGTCCTATGGCTACACCTTC
CASSGQASYGYTF
>TRBV19|TRBJ2-7|TRBD1
TGTGCCAGTAGTATAGCGGACAGGGCCTACGAGCAGTACTTC
CASSIADRAYEQYF
>TRBV29-1|TRBJ1-2|-
TGCAGCGTTGAAGACTCAACCTTCCCACTCTATGGCTACACCTTC
CSVEDSTFPLYGYTF
>TRBV11-3|TRBJ2-3|TRBD2
TGTGCCAGCAGCTTAACTAGCGGACTCACAGATACGCAGTATTTT
CASSLTSGLTDTQYF
>TRBV30|TRBJ1-5|TRBD1
TGTGCCTGGAGTGTATCAGGGACAGGGAACAATCAGCCCCAGCATTTT
CAWSVSGTGNNQPQHF
>TRBV29-1|TRBJ1-1|TRBD1
TGCAGCGCAACCGAGGGGGCCCGAACTGAAGCTTTCTTT
CSATEGARTEAFF
>TRBV5-1|TRBJ2-2|-
TGCGCCAGCAGCTTGGAACCAGGGCCCGGGGAGCTGTTTTTT
CASSLEPGPGELFF
>TRBV19|TRBJ1-1|-
TGTGCCAGTAGTAGATACAGGGCTGATGAAGCTTTCTTT
CASSRYRADEAFF
>TRBV15|TRBJ1-1|TRBD1
TGTGCCACCTGGGACAGGTTGGCGGGCACTGAAGCTTTCTTT
CATWDRLAGTEAFF
>TRBV5-1|TRBJ2-7|TRBD1
TGCGCCAGCAGCTTGGGACAGGGAGTCCACGAGCAGTACTTC
CASSLGQGVHEQYF
>TRBV5-8|TRBJ1-1|-
TGTGCCAGCAGCTTGAGAATCGGGTCAGTCGCCCTTGAAGCTTTCTTT
CASSLRIGSVALEAFF
>TRBV28|TRBJ1-1|-
TGTGCCAGCAGTTTCGGTTCGTGGGGTGGGCCCCACCTCGGGGCTGAAGCTTTCTTT
CASSFGSWGGPHLGAEAFF
>TRBV30|TRBJ2-7|-
TGTGCCTGGAGTGTAACGGGAGTGCTGCACGAGCAGTACTTC
CAWSVTGVLHEQYF
>TRBV20-1|TRBJ1-2|-
TGCAGTGCTGGGACAATCCCTGGCTACACCTTC
CSAGTIPGYTF
>TRBV30|TRBJ2-1|TRBD2
TGTGCCTGGAGTGTAATGGCTAGCGGGGGCCTGGGGTTCTTC
CAWSVMASGGLGFF
>TRBV10-3|TRBJ1-2|TRBD1
TGTGCCATCAGTGACGGGACAGGGGGCCCTAACTATGGCTACACCTTC
CAISDGTGGPNYGYTF
>TRBV29-1|TRBJ2-4|TRBD1
TGCAGCGTTGAAGATCGTCTGGGGACAGGGAGAACGGGGTCCAAAAACATTCAGTACTTC
CSVEDRLGTGRTGSKNIQYF
>TRBV9|TRBJ2-7|-
TGTGCCAGCAGCGTAGCTTTAGGAGTTGTATGCGAGCAGTACTTC
CASSVALGVVCEQYF
>TRBV30|TRBJ2-1|TRBD1
TGTGCCTGGAGTGTCCCTGACAGGGGGGCGGGGGATGAGTTCTTC
CAWSVPDRGAGDEFF
>TRBV18|TRBJ2-7|TRBD1
TGTGCCAGCTCTCCCGGGACAGGGGGCACCTACGAGCAGTACTTC
CASSPGTGGTYEQYF
>TRBV7-6|TRBJ2-3|TRBD2
TGTGCCAGCAGCTCAGGCAGGGAGGGAACGGATACGCAGTATTTT
CASSSGREGTDTQYF